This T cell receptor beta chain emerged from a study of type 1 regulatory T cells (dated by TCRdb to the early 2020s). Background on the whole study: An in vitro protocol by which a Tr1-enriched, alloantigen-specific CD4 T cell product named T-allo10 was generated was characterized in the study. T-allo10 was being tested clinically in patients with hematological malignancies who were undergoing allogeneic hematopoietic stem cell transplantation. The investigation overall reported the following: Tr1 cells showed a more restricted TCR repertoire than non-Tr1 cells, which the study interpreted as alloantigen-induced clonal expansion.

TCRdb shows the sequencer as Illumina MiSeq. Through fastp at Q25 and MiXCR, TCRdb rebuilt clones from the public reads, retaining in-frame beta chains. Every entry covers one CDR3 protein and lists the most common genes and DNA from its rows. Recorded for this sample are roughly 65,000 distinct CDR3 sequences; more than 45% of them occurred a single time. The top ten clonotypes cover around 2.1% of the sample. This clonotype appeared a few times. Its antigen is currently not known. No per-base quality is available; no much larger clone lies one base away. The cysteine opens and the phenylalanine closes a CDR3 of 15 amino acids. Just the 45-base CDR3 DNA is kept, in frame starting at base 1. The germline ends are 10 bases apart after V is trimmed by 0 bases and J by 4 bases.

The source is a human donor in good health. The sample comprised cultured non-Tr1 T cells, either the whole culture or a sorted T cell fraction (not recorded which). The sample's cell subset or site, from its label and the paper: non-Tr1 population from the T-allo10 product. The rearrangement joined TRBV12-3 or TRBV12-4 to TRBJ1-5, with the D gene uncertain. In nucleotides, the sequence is TGTGCCAGCAGTTTAGCGATAGGCCTAAATCAGCCCCAGCATTTT. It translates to CASSLAIGLNQPQHF.